The present T cell receptor (beta chain) was sequenced within a study of blood T cell repertoires in COVID-19. On the study more broadly: Samples taken during acute and convalescent COVID-19 were collected in the United States, Italy and Spain.

Clones were sequenced by immunoSEQ multiplex PCR, and TCRdb holds only the in-frame ones, with some missing. The profile shows about 280,000 clones, roughly 89% of them singletons. Germline V gene data show CDR1 as MNHEY and CDR2 as SVGAGI. The ends lost 2 bases at V and 2 bases at J; junction bases unmatched: 2. The CDR3 sequence is 15 residues long. The sample comprised peripheral blood. This chain connects TRBV6-5 to TRBJ1-2; 10 bases align to TRBD1. The source is a woman in her twenties or thirties with active or convalescent COVID-19. The CDR3 nucleotides read TGTGCCAGCAGTTACATGGGACAGGGGAACTATGGCTACACCTTC. Translating gives CASSYMGQGNYGYTF.